This TCR beta chain comes out of a study of blood T cell repertoires in COVID-19. Study-wide background: T cells, B-cell-depleted T cells, or PBMCs supplied cDNA or gDNA.

The CDR3 covers 12 residues. Per the germline V gene, CDR1 is MNHEY and CDR2 is SVGAGI. V lost 4 bases and J 5 bases, leaving 9 bases between the germline ends. This clone was seen once. TCRdb keeps only in-frame clones here, not all; method: immunoSEQ multiplex PCR. The sample lists around 140,000 clones, around 89% occurring once. Sequencing used peripheral blood. This sequence originates from a man aged 50-59 years with active or convalescent COVID-19. The chain recombines TRBV6-5 with TRBJ2-7; D unclear. The CDR3 DNA sequence: TGTGCCAGCAGTTCAAGACGGGACGAGCAGTACTTC. Its protein is CASSSRRDEQYF.